This T cell receptor (beta chain) was retrieved from a study of Ad26.COV2.S vaccination and SARS-CoV-2 variants. Clones were sequenced by immunoSEQ multiplex PCR, and TCRdb holds only the in-frame ones, with some missing. Among around 320,000 clones, about nine tenths were seen once, and the ten largest hold around 3.7%. Sample treatment: about 20 received Ad26.COV2.S at low or high dose, single or two shots; five or six received placebo; per-sample allocation not given. Each sample was drawn 63 days after the first injection (of vaccine or placebo). Germline assignment: CDR1 GTSNPN and CDR2 SVGIG (reference sequence). Trimming shortened V by 0 bases and J by 3 bases, and 6 bases separated the two germline ends. The CDR3 totals 13 residues.

This TCR came from a person between 18 and 59 years old who received the Ad26.COV2.S COVID-19 vaccine or a placebo. The input for sequencing was peripheral blood, taken in a trial of Ad26.COV2.S vaccine versus placebo. The V and J genes are TRBV30 and TRBJ1-3, with unresolved D. CDR3 nucleotide sequence: TGTGCCTGGAGTGTAGACGGTGGAAACACCATATATTTT. This gives the protein CAWSVDGGNTIYF.